The 23 T cell receptor beta chains below come from one sample, sequenced in a study of T cell responses to AZD1222 COVID-19 vaccine. Repertoires were generated with immunoSEQ multiplex PCR, while TCRdb's copy carries only in-frame clones and drops some. The data show approximately 100,000 clones, with roughly 91% seen just once and less than 4% held by the top ten. The source was peripheral blood, collected on day 0 of AZD1222 vaccination. These receptors were taken from an adult in good health.

The chain uses TRBV19 and TRBJ2-7; 9 bases agree with TRBD1. The ends lost 5 bases at V and 5 bases at J; junction bases unmatched: 7. Germline assignment: CDR1 LNHDA and CDR2 SQIVND (reference sequence). The CDR3 length is 14 residues. The CDR3 loop reads CASSVGTGLNEQYF. The CDR3 nucleotides are TGTGCCAGTAGTGTCGGGACAGGGCTCAACGAGCAGTACTTC. Using reference TRBV19 and TRBJ2-7 for the parts outside the CDR3, the full variable domain is DGGITQSPKYLFRKEGQNVTLSCEQNLNHDAMYWYRQDPGQGLRLIYYSQIVNDFQKGDIAEGYSVSREKKESFPLTVTSAQKNPTAFYLCASSVGTGLNEQYFGPGTRLTVT.

The CDR3 is CASSDPRQGNTEAFF. The CDR3 DNA sequence: TGTGCCAGCAGTGATCCCCGACAGGGGAACACTGAAGCTTTCTTT. The J gene is TRBJ1-1, the V gene TRBV2; 7 positions match TRBD1. Per the germline V gene, CDR1 is SNHLY and CDR2 is FYNNEI. The V gene end was trimmed by 3 bases and the J gene end by 1 base; junction bases not matched to a gene: 5. The CDR3 sequence is 15 residues long.

This clone was observed once. The chain employs TRBV11-2 and TRBJ2-5; 8 nucleotides align to TRBD2. The J segment lost 1 base and the V segment lost 8 bases, leaving 6 bases of the junction unmatched. The CDR3 loop spans 14 amino acids. Germline V gene sequence: CDR1 SGHAT, CDR2 FQNNGV. The chain's CDR3 is CASASGGFQETQYF. CDR3 bases: TGTGCCAGCGCCAGCGGGGGTTTCCAAGAGACCCAGTACTTC.

This CDR3 is CAIRPPSTYGYTF. For the CDR3, the DNA is TGTGCCATCAGACCTCCGAGCACCTATGGCTACACCTTC. The chain is built from TRBV10-3 and TRBJ1-2; D remains unclear. The germline gives CDR1 ENHRY, CDR2 SYGVKD. V dropped 6 bases and J dropped 4 bases, with 12 bases sitting between them. The length of the CDR3 is 13 residues.

The rearrangement uses TRBV6-5 and TRBJ2-3; D unclear. The ends were cut back, 0 bases at V and 0 bases at J, with 7 bases in the middle. From germline, CDR1 is MNHEY and CDR2 SVGAGI. The CDR3 contains 15 residues. The CDR3 sequence: CASSYSGTSTDTQYF. The CDR3 DNA reads as TGTGCCAGCAGTTACTCGGGAACTAGCACAGATACGCAGTATTTT.

The chain has TRBV6-5 and TRBJ2-7; a weak D match, TRBD1 (6 bases). The CDR3 covers 15 residues. Trimming left V 1 base short and J 0 bases short, with 10 bases between. Germline assignment: CDR1 MNHEY and CDR2 SVGAGI. The CDR3 DNA follows: TGTGCCAGCAGTTACTACCAGGGGACCTCCTACGAGCAGTACTTC. Its translation is CASSYYQGTSYEQYF.

V is TRBV2 and J is TRBJ1-2; possibly TRBD1 for D (5 bases). Germline V lookup: CDR1 SNHLY, CDR2 FYNNEI. V was pared by 10 bases and J by 2 bases, with 11 bases between. This CDR3 comprises 12 residues. The CDR3 loop reads CATGGGNYGYTF. The CDR3, as DNA: TGTGCCACCGGGGGGGGAAACTATGGCTACACCTTC.

This clone was seen more than once but under ten times. The chain has TRBV2 and TRBJ1-4, with D maybe TRBD1 (5 bases). Germline V CDR1 and CDR2: SNHLY, FYNNEI. CDR3 length: 13 amino acids. The V gene lost 6 bases and the J gene lost 8 bases, with 13 bases spanning the gap. The CDR3 bases are TGTGCCAGCAGGTTTGGGGGGGGAGAAAAACTGTTTTTT. Protein: CASRFGGGEKLFF.

This chain connects TRBV12-5 to TRBJ1-1, with D possibly TRBD1 on 6 matching bases. Trimming shortened V by 6 bases and J by 1 base, and 9 bases separated the two germline ends. CDR1 is LGHNT, CDR2 FRNRAP, per germline. This CDR3 region has 13 residues. Here the CDR3 DNA reads TGTGCTAGTGGACTACAGGGGAACACTGAAGCTTTCTTT. Protein product: CASGLQGNTEAFF.

V gene TRBV6-2 or TRBV6-3 combines with J gene TRBJ2-5, with D possibly matching TRBD1 (6 bases). The CDR3 is made up of 13 amino acids. V was trimmed by 6 bases and J by 5 bases, leaving 13 bases between them. Germline CDR1 MNHEY, CDR2 SVGEGT. The chain's CDR3 is CASSRGSWETQYF. DNA of the CDR3: TGTGCCAGCAGCAGGGGATCATGGGAGACCCAGTACTTC.

The V gene is TRBV10-3, the J gene TRBJ1-1; TRBD1 matches at 9 bases. V shed 6 bases, J shed 2 bases, and the junction held 4 bases outside the gene matches. Germline V lookup: CDR1 ENHRY, CDR2 SYGVKD. The CDR3 sequence is 14 residues long. Here the CDR3 DNA reads TGTGCCATCAGGCCGACAGGGGGTAACACTGAAGCTTTCTTT. Translation: CAIRPTGGNTEAFF.

This clone was seen ten or more times. Other DNA sequences of this sample code for an identical CDR3. This chain joins TRBV6-1 and TRBJ2-5; TRBD2 agrees at 12 bases. V lost 2 bases to trimming and J lost 2 bases; unmatched junction nucleotides: 0. The CDR3 is made up of 15 amino acids. Germline V gene lookup returns CDR1 MNHNS and CDR2 SASEGT. CDR3 loop: CASSELAGGQETQYF. The CDR3, as DNA: TGTGCCAGCAGTGAACTAGCGGGGGGGCAAGAGACCCAGTACTTC.

The CDR3 DNA sequence: TGCGCCAGCAGCCAAGATGGCGGTGCAGGGTGGGGAAACGAGCAGTACTTC. It specifies CASSQDGGAGWGNEQYF. The chain links TRBV4-3 to TRBJ2-7; a weak D match, TRBD1 (5 bases). The CDR3 is 17 residues long. Germline CDR1 LGHNA, CDR2 YSLEER. V lost 0 bases and J 5 bases, leaving 20 bases between the germline ends.

This rearrangement joins TRBV10-3 to TRBJ1-5; D is possibly TRBD1 (5 bases). CDR1 and CDR2 (germline): ENHRY, SYGVKD. This CDR3 has 14 amino acids. The V end was cut by 6 bases, the J end by 5 bases, with 14 bases between. The CDR3 sequence: CAISDTGPDQPQHF. The DNA of the CDR3 is TGTGCCATCAGCGATACAGGACCCGATCAGCCCCAGCATTTT.

The chain couples TRBV7-2 to TRBJ2-7; TRBD1 matches 7 bases. The germline CDR1 and CDR2 sequences are SGHTA and FQGNSA. The CDR3 has 14 amino acids. J lost 4 bases, V lost 4 bases, and 7 bases had no gene match. The CDR3 DNA sequence: TGTGCCAGCAGCTCAAGGGGGCTAGAGTACGAGCAGTACTTC. Translation gives CASSSRGLEYEQYF.

This clone was observed a single time. V is TRBV20-1 and J is TRBJ1-2; a possible D gene is TRBD1 (5 bases). This CDR3 region has 12 residues. V was clipped by 3 bases and J by 4 bases, with 9 bases between them. Per the germline V gene, CDR1 is DFQATT and CDR2 is SNEGSKA (reference sequence). CDR3 sequence (DNA): TGCAGTGCTAGTCCGGGGGGCTATGGCTACACCTTC. Residues: CSASPGGYGYTF.

This chain's CDR3 is CASSQAPGLPSGANVLTF. The CDR3 DNA is TGCGCCAGCAGCCAAGCTCCGGGACTGCCCTCTGGGGCCAACGTCCTGACTTTC. The chain carries TRBV4-1 and TRBJ2-6, with D tentatively TRBD2 (6 bases). V was shortened by 1 base and J by 0 bases, with 13 bases between the two germline ends. Germline V gene sequence: CDR1 MGHRA, CDR2 YSYEKL. The CDR3 has 18 residues.

The chain carries TRBV18 and TRBJ2-7, with D tentatively TRBD1 (6 bases). Trimming cost V 4 bases and J 2 bases, with 12 bases left between them. The germline V gene has CDR1 KGHSH and CDR2 LQKENI. This CDR3 spans 14 amino acids. The CDR3 sequence is CASSRTTGTYEQYF. In nucleotides, the CDR3 is TGTGCCAGCTCACGAACAACAGGGACCTACGAGCAGTACTTC.

The genes are TRBV6-5 and TRBJ1-1, with D possibly TRBD1 on 6 matching bases. V was trimmed by 6 bases and J by 5 bases, leaving 13 bases between them. Germline CDR1 and CDR2: MNHEY and SVGAGI. The CDR3 has 13 residues. The CDR3, as DNA: TGTGCCAGCAGCACTGAAGGGGGGACTGAAGCTTTCTTT. As protein: CASSTEGGTEAFF.

This rearrangement joins TRBV11-2 to TRBJ2-3; 9 nucleotides match TRBD2. Germline V gene data show CDR1 as SGHAT and CDR2 as FQNNGV. Losses at the gene ends were 4 bases for V and 3 bases for J; bases not matched to a gene: 5. There are 15 residues in the CDR3. DNA for the CDR3: TGTGCCAGCAGCTCGAGCGGGGGGAGAACAGATACGCAGTATTTT. Its protein product is CASSSSGGRTDTQYF. Looking up the rest from reference TRBV11-2 and TRBJ2-3 gives the full variable domain: EAGVAQSPRYKIIEKRQSVAFWCNPISGHATLYWYQQILGQGPKLLIQFQNNGVVDDSQLPKDRFSAERLKGVDSTLKIQPAKLEDSAVYLCASSSSGGRTDTQYFGPGTRLTVL.

This chain joins TRBV10-1 and TRBJ2-3; D ambiguous. V was trimmed by 3 bases and J by 5 bases, leaving 6 bases between them. The germline V gene encodes CDR1 WNHNN and CDR2 SYGVQD (reference sequence). The CDR3 has 12 residues. This chain's CDR3 is CASSDRKDTQYF. CDR3 nucleotides: TGCGCCAGCAGTGATAGAAAAGATACGCAGTATTTT.

The rearrangement joins TRBV11-3 to TRBJ2-7; D ambiguous. The CDR3 contains 11 residues. Germline values: CDR1 SGHNT, CDR2 YENEEA. As DNA, the CDR3 is TGTGTAAGTAGGGTCACCTACGAGCAGTACTTC. Protein: CVSRVTYEQYF.

The chain uses TRBV27 and TRBJ2-7; TRBD1 aligns across 8 bases. In germline, CDR1 is MNHEY, CDR2 SMNVEV (reference sequence). The CDR3 spans 14 residues. With V trimmed by 6 bases and J by 3 bases, 7 bases remained unmatched. The CDR3 reads CASSLRDRLYEQYF. The CDR3 DNA reads as TGTGCCAGCAGCCTCCGGGACAGGCTCTACGAGCAGTACTTC.